These T cell receptor beta chains were read from a single sample in a study of T cells in narcolepsy. The data were produced by immunoSEQ multiplex PCR, yet TCRdb's version contains in-frame clones alone and is incomplete. The table lists about 25,000 clones, approximately 83% of them singletons. The sample taken for sequencing was CD45RA- memory CD4+ T cells from PBMCs. Every receptor here comes from a human donor with narcolepsy. CDR3s include the opening cysteine and the closing phenylalanine or tryptophan. D genes are given only for firm matches. Not all rows give a size; the values are once, few, many and, for expanded clones, a class.

v_gene	d_gene	abundance	j_gene	CDR3nt	CDR3aa
TRBV7-9	.	.	TRBJ2-5	TGTGCCAGCAGCTTAAACCAGGGTGAGACCCAGTACTTC	CASSLNQGETQYF
TRBV18	.	.	TRBJ2-7	TGTGCCAGCTCACCTCAAGGCATAGAGGAGCAGTACTTC	CASSPQGIEEQYF
TRBV9	.	.	TRBJ1-5	TGTGCCAGCAGTCCGGGACTCGAGTCAGGGCCCCAGCATTTT	CASSPGLESGPQHF
TRBV6-6	TRBD2	.	TRBJ2-7	TGTGCCAGCATCCCGACTAGCTCAACCTACGAGCAGTACTTC	CASIPTSSTYEQYF
TRBV4-3	.	.	TRBJ1-5	TGCGCCAGCAGCCAAGCGGGGGAACAGCCCCAGCATTTT	CASSQAGEQPQHF
TRBV27	TRBD1	.	TRBJ1-2	TGTGCCAGCAGTCCCCGACAGGGCTTAAACTATGGCTACACCTTC	CASSPRQGLNYGYTF
TRBV11-3	.	few	TRBJ1-1	TGTGCCAGCAGACTGGGAAACACTGAAGCTTTCTTT	CASRLGNTEAFF
TRBV7-9	TRBD1	.	TRBJ2-3	TGTGCCAGCAGCTCGACGAACAGGGGGGCTACGCAGTATTTT	CASSSTNRGATQYF
TRBV7-9	.	once	TRBJ2-2	TGTGCCAGCAGCTTAGCTGTGGGTACGTTAGAGGCCGGGGAGCTGTTTTTT	CASSLAVGTLEAGELFF
TRBV10-3	.	.	TRBJ1-5	TGTGCCATCAGTGAGTCGGGAGGAGGCAATCAGCCCCAGCATTTT	CAISESGGGNQPQHF
TRBV19	.	.	TRBJ2-2	TGTGCCAGTAGTGCTTCCCAGGGACACACCGGGGAGCTGTTTTTT	CASSASQGHTGELFF
TRBV5-4	.	.	TRBJ1-1	TGTGCCAGCAGCCAAAAGGATGGGGGGCAAACTGAAGCTTTCTTT	CASSQKDGGQTEAFF
TRBV6-1	.	.	TRBJ1-6	TGTGCCAGCAGTGAAGCGGCAGGGTATAATTCACCCCTCCACTTT	CASSEAAGYNSPLHF
TRBV11-1	.	.	TRBJ2-1	TGTGCCAGCAGCTTGCAGGGACCCCTTGACAATGAGCAGTTCTTC	CASSLQGPLDNEQFF
TRBV2	TRBD1	few	TRBJ2-7	TGTGCCAGCAGTGCGCGGGACAGGGCCGAGCAGTACTTC	CASSARDRAEQYF
TRBV4-3	.	.	TRBJ1-3	TGCGCCAGCAGCCGGCAGGTTCATGACACCATATATTTT	CASSRQVHDTIYF
TRBV5-1	TRBD2	.	TRBJ2-3	TGCGCCAGCAGCTTGACGGGAGGGAGCACAGATACGCAGTATTTT	CASSLTGGSTDTQYF
TRBV19	.	.	TRBJ1-1	TGTGCCAGTAGTGTACCGAAACCAATGAACACTGAAGCTTTCTTT	CASSVPKPMNTEAFF
TRBV10-2	.	.	TRBJ1-1	TGCGCCAGCAGAGACAGGTTTACTGAAGCTTTCTTT	CASRDRFTEAFF
TRBV29-1	TRBD1	.	TRBJ1-1	TGCAGCGTGGGGACAGCCTCTAACACTGAAGCTTTCTTT	CSVGTASNTEAFF
TRBV28	TRBD1	.	TRBJ1-2	TGTGCCTCAACTCAGGGGGATGACTATGGCTACACCTTC	CASTQGDDYGYTF
TRBV5-4	.	.	TRBJ1-3	TGTGCCAGCAGCCAAGAAAAGTCGGACTCTGGAAACACCATATATTTT	CASSQEKSDSGNTIYF
TRBV27	TRBD1	.	TRBJ2-7	TGTGCCAGCAGTCGGGGGTGGACAGGGACTCTATCCGAGCAGTACTTC	CASSRGWTGTLSEQYF
TRBV4-2	TRBD2	.	TRBJ2-4	TGTGCCAGCAGCCAAGATAGTAGGGGGACTAGCGGTCAAAACATTCAGTACTTC	CASSQDSRGTSGQNIQYF
TRBV9	.	few	TRBJ1-2	TGTGCCAGCAGCGTAGCCGCGTCGGGTTTTAGTGGTGGCTACACCTTC	CASSVAASGFSGGYTF
TRBV2	.	few	TRBJ1-2	TGTGCCAGCAGTGAATCCACTGTCTACTATGGCTACACCTTC	CASSESTVYYGYTF
TRBV4-2	TRBD2	.	TRBJ2-3	TGTGCCAGCAGCCAGGGACTAGCGGATACGCAGTATTTT	CASSQGLADTQYF
TRBV19	TRBD2	.	TRBJ2-7	TGTGCCAGTAGTATAATTAACCCTAGCGGGAGTTCCTACGAGCAGTACTTC	CASSIINPSGSSYEQYF
TRBV19	.	few	TRBJ1-5	TGTGCCAGTAGTGTCCTAGATCAGCCCCAGCATTTT	CASSVLDQPQHF
TRBV15	TRBD1	.	TRBJ2-7	TGTGCCACCAGCAGAGCCCGGGACAGAAGAGTCGAGCAGTACTTC	CATSRARDRRVEQYF